This T cell receptor beta chain was sequenced for a study of spatial heterogeneity in lung cancer. Study-level background: Each unique TCR and UMI combination was seen more than ten times on average in raw reads.

TCRdb re-analysed the 5' RACE reads in MiXCR, keeping a single row per CDR3 protein. The sample lists 9,500 to 12,000 distinct CDR3 sequences, around 5.8% occurring once. With 4 bases removed from V and 3 bases from J, the gap between germline ends came to 17 bases. CDR3 length: 15 residues. Germline CDR1 reads SGHRS; CDR2 reads YFSETQ. Remarks on this clonotype: Because the library targeted alpha chains, this beta chain is an off-target read whose size means little.

The time point is: sample taken at primary tumor resection. Tumor, nontumor lung or frozen PBMC supplied whole RNA that was sequenced unsorted. The 72 donors had untreated early-stage non-small cell lung cancer. This clonotype originated in a male donor with early-stage non-small cell lung cancer. This rearrangement joins TRBV5-1 to TRBJ2-7; D may be TRBD1 (6 bases). The source material was PBMCs, sampled at surgery. The CDR3 nucleotides are TGCGCCAGCAGCCCGTGGACAGAATCACACTACGAGCAGTACTTC. Its translation is CASSPWTESHYEQYF.